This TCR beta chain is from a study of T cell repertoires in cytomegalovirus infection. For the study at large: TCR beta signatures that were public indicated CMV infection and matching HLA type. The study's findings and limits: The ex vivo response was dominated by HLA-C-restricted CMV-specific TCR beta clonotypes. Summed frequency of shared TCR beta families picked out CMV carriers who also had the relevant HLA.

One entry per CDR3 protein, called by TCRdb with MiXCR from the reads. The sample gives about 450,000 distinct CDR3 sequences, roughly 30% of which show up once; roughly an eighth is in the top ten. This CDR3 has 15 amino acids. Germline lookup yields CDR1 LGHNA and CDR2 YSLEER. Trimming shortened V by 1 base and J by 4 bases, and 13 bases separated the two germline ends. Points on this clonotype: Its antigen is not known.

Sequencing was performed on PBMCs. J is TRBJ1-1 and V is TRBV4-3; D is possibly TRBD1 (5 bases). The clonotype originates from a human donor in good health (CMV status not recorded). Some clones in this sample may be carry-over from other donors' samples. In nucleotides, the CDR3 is TGCGCCAGCAGCCAAGTTTTACGGGGCCGCACTGAAGCTTTCTTT. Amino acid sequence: CASSQVLRGRTEAFF.